This T cell receptor beta chain was captured by sequencing in a study of blood T cell repertoires in COVID-19. Turning to the study itself: The United States, Italy and Spain were the sources of the acute and convalescent COVID-19 samples. Sources were T cells, B-cell-depleted T cells, or PBMCs; the material itself was cDNA or gDNA.

As processed by the authors: Amplified reference gene primers provided the basis for estimating nucleated cell counts. The protocol was immunoSEQ multiplex PCR, while the TCRdb copy is restricted to in-frame clones and leaves out a portion. D and trimming come from the DNA, and the V and J calls and clone size come from that table. The table records 210,000 or so clones, roughly nine tenths of them present only once. This CDR3 has 13 residues. The V segment lost 9 bases and the J segment 12 bases; nucleotides outside the gene matches: 11. CDR1 and CDR2 from the germline V gene are MRHNA and SNTAGT. This TCR derives from a man younger than 45 with acute or convalescent COVID-19. The V call is TRBV6-4, the J call TRBJ2-1, with 10 positions matching TRBD2. Sequences were obtained from peripheral blood. CDR3 sequence (DNA): TGTGCCAGTAATATAGCGGGAGGACCCTGGCAGTTCTTC. This translates into CASNIAGGPWQFF.